Below, one T cell receptor (beta chain) is given with its context. This sample stems from a study of blood T cell repertoires in COVID-19. At the level of the study: PBMCs, B-cell-depleted T cells, or T cells were the source of the cDNA or gDNA that made up the material.

CDR1 and CDR2 (germline): SGHRS, YFSETQ. This CDR3 comprises 15 residues. V lost 2 bases to trimming and J lost 1 base, with 10 bases between them. TCRdb's copy holds only in-frame clones and misses some; the assay was immunoSEQ multiplex PCR. Of 100,000 to 150,000 clones in the sample, 88% were seen once. The sequence was collected from a human donor in a cohort sampled during active COVID-19. The rearrangement joins TRBV5-1 to TRBJ2-1; possible D gene TRBD2, 6 bases. The sample taken for sequencing was peripheral blood. Here the CDR3 DNA reads TGCGCCAGCAGCTTAGCGGGTGCTTCCTACAATGAGCAGTTCTTC. Translating gives CASSLAGASYNEQFF.